These 12 T cell receptor beta chains share one sample of origin, sequenced in a study of cytomegalovirus exposure and HLA in healthy donors. The protocol was immunoSEQ multiplex PCR, while the TCRdb copy is restricted to in-frame clones and leaves out a portion. The sample includes 180,000 or so clones, roughly nine tenths of them seen just once. The material sequenced was PBMCs. Every receptor here comes from a man aged 25-45 years in good health and CMV-seropositive.

This sequence joins TRBV6-5 and TRBJ2-1; D gene ambiguous. The V and J ends lost 6 bases and 2 bases respectively, with 11 bases between them. The germline V gene has CDR1 MNHEY and CDR2 SVGAGI. The length of the CDR3 is 14 residues. CDR3 region: CASRERATYNEQFF. The CDR3 bases are TGTGCCAGCAGAGAGAGAGCAACCTACAATGAGCAGTTCTTC.

V gene TRBV7-9 combines with J gene TRBJ1-1; D is ambiguous. Germline assignment: CDR1 SEHNR and CDR2 FQNEAQ (reference sequence). V was cut by 5 bases and J by 4 bases, with 11 bases left in between. The CDR3 is 13 amino acids. CDR3 amino acids: CASSIGGVTEAFF. In DNA form, the CDR3 reads TGTGCCAGCAGCATCGGAGGTGTCACTGAAGCTTTCTTT. The whole variable domain, filled in from reference TRBV7-9 and TRBJ1-1, reads DTGVSQNPRHKITKRGQNVTFRCDPISEHNRLYWYRQTLGQGPEFLTYFQNEAQLEKSRLLSDRFSAERPKGSFSTLEIQRTEQGDSAMYLCASSIGGVTEAFFGQGTRLTVV.

V gene TRBV9 combines with J gene TRBJ2-3, with TRBD2 identical over 8 bases. Trimming cost V 5 bases and J 1 base; bases outside gene matches: 6. The CDR3 sequence is 15 residues long. The V gene's germline CDR1 is SGDLS and CDR2 YYNGEE. The CDR3 DNA sequence: TGTGCCAGCAGGAAAGCGGGGGTGGGCACAGATACGCAGTATTTT. Amino acid sequence: CASRKAGVGTDTQYF.

V gene TRBV1 combines with J gene TRBJ2-7. TRBV1 is flagged as a pseudogene. The CDR3 totals 19 residues. For the CDR3, the DNA is TGCACCAGCAGCCCGGACGAGATCCCTACCTCCCCCTTATGTTACGAGCAGTACTTC. Its protein product is CTSSPDEIPTSPLCYEQYF.

This chain connects TRBV30 to TRBJ2-5; 8 positions match TRBD2. Germline V gene sequence: CDR1 GTSNPN, CDR2 SVGIG (reference sequence). The CDR3 loop spans 16 amino acids. J lost 3 bases, V lost 0 bases, and 9 bases had no gene match. The DNA for the CDR3 is TGTGCCTGGAGTGTATGGGGAGCGGGGGTCAAAGAGACCCAGTACTTC. Its translation is CAWSVWGAGVKETQYF. Full variable domain (missing parts from reference TRBV30 and TRBJ2-5): SQTIHQWPATLVQPVGSPLSLECTVEGTSNPNLYWYRQAAGRGLQLLFYSVGIGQISSEVPQNLSASRPQDRQFILSSKKLLLSDSGFYLCAWSVWGAGVKETQYFGPGTRLLVL.

This clone was observed a few times. J is TRBJ2-7 and V is TRBV6-5; unclear D gene. The CDR3 spans 12 residues. With 5 bases removed from V and 6 bases from J, the gap between germline ends came to 11 bases. The germline V gene has CDR1 MNHEY and CDR2 SVGAGI. For the CDR3, the DNA is TGTGCCAGCAGTAAACACAACGGCGAGCAGTACTTC. Amino acid sequence: CASSKHNGEQYF.

The chain employs TRBV18 and TRBJ2-7, with a possible D match to TRBD1 (7 bases). With 11 bases removed from V and 5 bases from J, the gap between germline ends came to 22 bases. The CDR3 contains 14 residues. Looked up from germline, CDR1 is KGHSH and CDR2 is LQKENI. This chain's CDR3 is CASSGSRGVNEQYF. CDR3 DNA: TGTGCCTCCTCCGGGAGCAGGGGGGTAAACGAGCAGTACTTC.

The V gene is TRBV2, the J gene TRBJ2-2; 12 bases fit TRBD2. The CDR3 loop spans 16 amino acids. The V segment lost 5 bases and the J segment 4 bases; nucleotides outside the gene matches: 5. Germline V gene sequence: CDR1 SNHLY, CDR2 FYNNEI. The CDR3 loop is CASSYLAGGSTGELFF. CDR3 sequence (DNA): TGTGCCAGCAGTTACCTAGCGGGGGGGTCCACCGGGGAGCTGTTTTTT.

This chain uses TRBV4-1 with TRBJ2-5; perhaps TRBD1 as D (6 bases). The V gene's germline CDR1 is MGHRA and CDR2 YSYEKL. The CDR3 totals 18 residues. Trimming removed 0 bases from V and 4 bases from J, with 21 bases in between. The CDR3 DNA follows: TGCGCCAGCAGCCAAGACCAGGCGGGCAGGGGCCGTGGAGAGACCCAGTACTTC. It codes for CASSQDQAGRGRGETQYF.

The chain carries TRBV7-2 and TRBJ2-1; perhaps D is TRBD1 or TRBD2 (6 bases each). CDR3 length: 17 residues. Germline V gene lookup returns CDR1 SGHTA and CDR2 FQGNSA. V lost 5 bases and J lost 4, with 21 bases in between. The CDR3 sequence: CASSRSGLRGAYNEQFF. The CDR3 DNA reads as TGTGCCAGCAGCCGATCCGGTTTAAGGGGGGCGTACAATGAGCAGTTCTTC.

The chain recombines TRBV6-1 with TRBJ1-3; possible D gene TRBD1, 5 bases. Germline values: CDR1 MNHNS, CDR2 SASEGT. Trimming took off 8 bases at V and 4 bases at J, with 15 bases between the two ends. The CDR3 totals 14 residues. The CDR3 loop reads CASLRGLRGNTIYF. CDR3 DNA: TGTGCCAGCCTTAGGGGTCTGAGGGGAAACACCATATATTTT.

This rearrangement joins TRBV6-1 to TRBJ2-3; a weak D match, TRBD2 (5 bases). Germline V gene data show CDR1 as MNHNS and CDR2 as SASEGT. With 2 bases removed from V and 5 bases from J, the gap between germline ends came to 11 bases. The CDR3 spans 14 residues. CDR3 sequence: CASSERRGLDTQYF. The CDR3 region has the DNA TGTGCCAGCAGTGAACGTCGGGGTTTAGATACGCAGTATTTT.